This T cell receptor (beta chain) was sequenced for a study of human T cells and chemical hapten exposure. Study-wide background: While the roughly 22-week study was under way, patients received diphenylcyclopropenone on the scalp every week. Enrolled patients were predominantly female and had alopecia areata, totalis or universalis. The patch tests put 0.01% DPC on the skin of the upper back and were read 6 days later.

This clonotype was counted ten times or more. In TCRdb, the RACE reads were re-called with MiXCR into one record per CDR3 protein. Of around 71,000 distinct CDR3 sequences in the sample, around 10% were seen once. The CDR3 contains 15 residues. In germline, CDR1 is SGDLS, CDR2 YYNGEE. V lost 4 bases and J 7 bases, leaving 18 bases between the germline ends. Time point in this sample: patch test 1, 2 weeks after DPC sensitization. Treatment described: therapeutic diphenylcyclopropenone sensitization with weekly scalp DPC. This TCR was sampled from a woman aged 35 to 49 with alopecia areata. Some clones in this sample may be carry-over from other donors' samples. The sample in question was whole blood, obtained in connection with sensitization to the hapten diphenylcyclopropenone (DPC). The chain uses TRBV9 and TRBJ1-5, with D possibly matching TRBD1 (5 bases). CDR3 residues: CASSTQTGPGQPQHF. The CDR3, as DNA: TGTGCCAGCAGCACTCAGACGGGGCCGGGGCAGCCCCAGCATTTT.